This TCR beta chain was recorded in a study of PD-1 blockade in classical Hodgkin lymphoma. Time point described: cycle 4 day 1 (C4D1), after more than 5 weeks of nivolumab. Every single patient, without exception, relapsed after autologous stem cell transplantation, and brentuximab vedotin exposure varied. General study results and limits: Baseline diversity resembling that of newly diagnosed patients was seen in complete responders. Prior therapy or disease activity may underlie the repertoire differences, whose causes remain undefined.

The repertoire was sequenced with immunoSEQ multiplex PCR; TCRdb's copy has only in-frame clones and lacks some. The sample has some 33,000 clones, 81% seen once. Germline values: CDR1 SQVTM, CDR2 ANQGSEA. The CDR3 contains 12 residues. V was clipped by 3 bases and J by 5 bases, with 10 bases between them. For this clone: Its antigen is not known.

This TCR derives from a human donor with classical Hodgkin lymphoma. The V gene is TRBV29-1, the J gene TRBJ2-5, with D possibly matching TRBD2 (5 bases). The sample consisted of peripheral blood mononuclear cells (PBMCs), taken before the fourth cycle of nivolumab. CDR3 in DNA: TGCAGCGTTGATGGCAGGAGGGAGACCCAGTACTTC. It encodes CSVDGRRETQYF.